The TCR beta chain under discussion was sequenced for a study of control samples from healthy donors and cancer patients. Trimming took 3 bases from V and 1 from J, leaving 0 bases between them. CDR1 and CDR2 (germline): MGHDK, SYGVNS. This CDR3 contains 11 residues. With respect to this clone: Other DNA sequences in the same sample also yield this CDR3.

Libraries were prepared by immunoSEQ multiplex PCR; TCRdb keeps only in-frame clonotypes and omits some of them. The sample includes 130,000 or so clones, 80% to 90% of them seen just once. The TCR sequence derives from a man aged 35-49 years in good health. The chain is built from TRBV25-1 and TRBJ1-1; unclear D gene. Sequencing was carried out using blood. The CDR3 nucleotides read TGTGCCAGCAGTGAGAACACTGAAGCTTTCTTT. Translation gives CASSENTEAFF.